These 24 T cell receptor beta chains originate from one sample sequenced in a study of blood T cell repertoires in COVID-19. Profiling relied on immunoSEQ multiplex PCR, and the TCRdb table lists in-frame clones only, not all of them. The repertoire holds more than 110,000 clones, with 75% to 80% as singletons. The sample was PBMCs or T cells enriched from blood (not recorded which). Receptors were obtained from a woman in her 50s who had recovered from COVID-19.

The rearrangement uses TRBV5-1 and TRBJ2-7; 8 bases map to TRBD2. This CDR3 region has 14 residues. The V gene's germline CDR1 is SGHRS and CDR2 YFSETQ. Trimming took 5 bases from V and 2 from J; bases not matched to a gene: 6. CDR3 coding DNA: TGCGCCAGCAGGGTCTTAGCGGGAACCTACGAGCAGTACTTC. This encodes CASRVLAGTYEQYF.

This rearrangement joins TRBV7-3 to TRBJ2-3, with D maybe TRBD1 (6 bases). The germline CDR1 and CDR2 sequences are SGHTA and FQGTGA. V lost 8 bases, J lost 0 bases, and 15 bases lay in between. The CDR3 extends over 15 amino acids. The CDR3 region is CASSHGGSSTDTQYF. The CDR3 DNA reads as TGTGCCAGCTCCCATGGGGGCTCTAGCACAGATACGCAGTATTTT.

CDR3 in amino acids: CASSAARGRDSPLHF. The DNA for the CDR3 is TGTGCCAGTAGTGCCGCCAGGGGGCGAGACTCACCCCTCCACTTT. The chain employs TRBV19 and TRBJ1-6; TRBD1 agrees at 8 bases. Germline V gives CDR1 LNHDA, CDR2 SQIVND (reference sequence). The CDR3 sequence is 15 residues long. The V and J ends lost 5 bases and 10 bases, in that order; junction bases with no gene match: 10.

The genes are TRBV12-3 or TRBV12-4 and TRBJ1-2, with D uncertain. The CDR3 has 11 amino acids. V was clipped by 5 bases and J by 7 bases, with 8 bases between them. The CDR3, as DNA: TGTGCCAGCAGTCGACACAGTGGCTACACCTTC. Its protein product is CASSRHSGYTF.

The CDR3: CASSPRGLAGNTGELFF. The CDR3 DNA reads as TGTGCCAGCAGCCCCCGGGGACTAGCGGGAAACACCGGGGAGCTGTTTTTT. V gene TRBV3-1 (or the pseudogene TRBV3-2) combines with J gene TRBJ2-2, with 13 bases matching TRBD2. The CDR3 is made up of 17 amino acids. The germline V gene encodes CDR1 LGHDT and CDR2 YNNKEL (reference sequence). With V trimmed by 4 bases and J by 2 bases, 4 bases remained unmatched.

The sample holds a few counts of this clone. The chain carries TRBV27 and TRBJ1-1; D is uncertain. V was trimmed by 5 bases and J by 1 base, leaving 11 bases between them. Looked up from germline, CDR1 is MNHEY and CDR2 is SMNVEV (reference sequence). The CDR3 is 14 residues long. The CDR3: CASSLRQENTEAFF. DNA of the CDR3: TGTGCCAGCAGTCTCAGGCAAGAGAACACTGAAGCTTTCTTT.

The chain joins TRBV7-3 to TRBJ1-1; D is unresolved. The CDR3 sequence is 15 residues long. Germline V lookup: CDR1 SGHTA, CDR2 FQGTGA. Trimming removed 4 bases from V and 5 bases from J, with 17 bases in between. The CDR3 DNA reads TGTGCCAGCAGCTCCCCCGTCCCGGGTGGGACTGAAGCTTTCTTT. It encodes CASSSPVPGGTEAFF.

In this sample, this clone turned up a few times. V usage is TRBV19 and J usage is TRBJ2-3; 13 bases fit TRBD2. This CDR3 region has 15 residues. The germline V gene has CDR1 LNHDA and CDR2 SQIVND (reference sequence). Losses at the gene ends were 5 bases for V and 6 bases for J; bases not matched to a gene: 5. The DNA of the CDR3 is TGTGCCAGTAGTGTGACTAGCGGGGGGCTGGATACGCAGTATTTT. It yields the protein CASSVTSGGLDTQYF.

The chain uses TRBV3-1 (or the pseudogene TRBV3-2) and TRBJ1-2; 9 bases line up with TRBD1. Trimming removed 4 bases from V and 4 bases from J; junction bases left unmatched: 16. Germline values: CDR1 LGHDT, CDR2 YNNKEL (reference sequence). The CDR3 is made up of 18 amino acids. The CDR3 region is CASSPPGVGTGSFYGYTF. The CDR3 DNA reads as TGTGCCAGCAGCCCTCCCGGCGTAGGGACAGGGAGCTTCTATGGCTACACCTTC.

Many counts were recorded for this clone. The chain employs TRBV5-4 and TRBJ2-1; D might be TRBD2 (6 bases). From germline, CDR1 is SGHNT and CDR2 YYREEE (reference sequence). V shed 0 bases and J shed 0 bases, with 10 bases lying between them. The length of the CDR3 is 16 residues. CDR3 sequence: CASSLESGGSYNEQFF. The CDR3 DNA sequence: TGTGCCAGCAGCTTGGAATCCGGGGGCTCCTACAATGAGCAGTTCTTC.

The CDR3 DNA follows: TGTGCCAGCAGCCCGGGACAGGGGTTCTACGAGCAGTACTTC. Its translation: CASSPGQGFYEQYF. This chain connects TRBV7-2 to TRBJ2-7, with 10 bases aligning to TRBD1. V shed 5 bases, J shed 3 bases, and the junction held 4 bases outside the gene matches. The CDR3 length is 14 residues. The germline gives CDR1 SGHTA, CDR2 FQGNSA.

This clone was found a few times. V and J are TRBV9 and TRBJ1-1; maybe TRBD1 (6 bases). The CDR3 covers 14 residues. V was clipped by 7 bases and J by 5 bases, with 18 bases between them. From germline, CDR1 is SGDLS and CDR2 YYNGEE. DNA for the CDR3: TGTGCCAGCCGTAAGATCACAGGGCCAACTGAAGCTTTCTTT. The encoded protein is CASRKITGPTEAFF.

The J gene is TRBJ1-3, the V gene TRBV19, with 7 bases identical to TRBD1. This CDR3 spans 15 amino acids. V lost 6 bases, J lost 3 bases, and 8 bases stayed unmatched. Germline assignment: CDR1 LNHDA and CDR2 SQIVND (reference sequence). DNA for the CDR3: TGTGCCAGTAGCAGCACAGGGGCCGGTGGAAACACCATATATTTT. Protein sequence: CASSSTGAGGNTIYF.

The chain recombines TRBV10-3 with TRBJ1-1; 7 bases align to TRBD1. V dropped 0 bases and J dropped 4; count of bases not matched to a gene: 8. The length of the CDR3 is 16 residues. The germline CDR1 and CDR2 sequences are ENHRY and SYGVKD. Written as DNA, the CDR3 is TGTGCCATCAGTGAGTCCTGGGCGACAGGGACCACTGAAGCTTTCTTT. Translated, it gives CAISESWATGTTEAFF.

This sequence joins TRBV14 and TRBJ2-5; 15 bases agree with TRBD2. V shed 4 bases, J shed 5 bases, and the junction held 5 bases outside the gene matches. The length of the CDR3 is 16 residues. Germline V gene data show CDR1 as SGHDN and CDR2 as FVKESK. CDR3 residues: CASSPGLAGGMETQYF. CDR3 nucleotides: TGTGCCAGCAGCCCCGGACTAGCGGGGGGGATGGAGACCCAGTACTTC.

The chain has TRBV7-2 and TRBJ2-1, with 10 bases aligning to TRBD1. From germline, CDR1 is SGHTA and CDR2 FQGNSA. This CDR3 has 13 residues. The J segment lost 16 bases and the V segment lost 1 base, leaving 7 bases of the junction unmatched. CDR3 amino acids: CASSLGVDRGPFF. In DNA form, the CDR3 reads TGTGCCAGCAGCTTAGGGGTAGACAGGGGGCCCTTCTTC. The variable domain in full, completed from reference TRBV7-2 and TRBJ2-1, reads GAGVSQSPSNKVTEKGKDVELRCDPISGHTALYWYRQSLGQGLEFLIYFQGNSAPDKSGLPSDRFSAERTGGSVSTLTIQRTQQEDSAVYLCASSLGVDRGPFFGPGTRLTVL.

This clone showed up just a few times. The chain joins TRBV19 to TRBJ1-5; D is perhaps TRBD1 (5 bases). Trimming cost V 7 bases and J 7 bases, with 11 bases left between them. Germline V gene data show CDR1 as LNHDA and CDR2 as SQIVND (reference sequence). This CDR3 spans 12 amino acids. This CDR3 reads CASTGRGQPQHF. CDR3 in DNA: TGTGCCAGTACTGGGAGGGGACAGCCCCAGCATTTT.

This rearrangement joins TRBV13 to TRBJ2-5, with D maybe TRBD2 (5 bases). The length of the CDR3 is 14 residues. The germline V gene has CDR1 PRHDT and CDR2 FYEKMQ (reference sequence). Between the trimmed V and J ends, which lost 4 bases and 5 bases, there was a span of 14 bases. The CDR3 nucleotides are TGTGCCAGCAGCTCGGACCAGAGGGTGGAGACCCAGTACTTC. It yields the protein CASSSDQRVETQYF.

In its sample, this clone was seen once. The genes are TRBV7-2 and TRBJ2-1; 10 nucleotides match TRBD2. The CDR3 extends over 16 amino acids. Germline V gene data show CDR1 as SGHTA and CDR2 as FQGNSA. After removal of 1 base from V and 9 bases from J, the junction contained 9 bases not matched to a gene. CDR3 protein: CASSLVLPSGSIEQFF. CDR3 bases: TGTGCCAGCAGCTTAGTGTTGCCTAGCGGGAGTATTGAGCAGTTCTTC.

This clone was seen once. The DNA of the CDR3 is TGTGCCAGCAGCTTAAGATCCCCGCTAGCGGGCAAAGGGACGGATACGCAGTATTTT. Encoded protein: CASSLRSPLAGKGTDTQYF. V usage is TRBV7-2 and J usage is TRBJ2-3; 8 bases map to TRBD2. The CDR3 length is 19 residues. Per the germline V gene, CDR1 is SGHTA and CDR2 is FQGNSA. V shed 2 bases and J 6 bases; nucleotides not matched to a gene: 19.

V is TRBV18 and J is TRBJ1-1; the D is unclear. The CDR3 is made up of 14 amino acids. Germline-derived CDR1 and CDR2 are KGHSH and LQKENI. Trimming removed 7 bases at V and 5 bases at J, with 17 bases between. In nucleotides, the CDR3 is TGTGCCAGCTTCTCGAGGGAGGGTGAAACTGAAGCTTTCTTT. It specifies CASFSREGETEAFF.

This chain joins TRBV2 and TRBJ1-1; TRBD1 matches 9 bases. The germline gives CDR1 SNHLY, CDR2 FYNNEI. V shed 5 bases and J 5 bases; nucleotides not matched to a gene: 15. The CDR3 is made up of 17 amino acids. CDR3 in amino acids: CASSWQSDRGFQTEAFF. The DNA for the CDR3 is TGTGCCAGCAGTTGGCAGTCGGACAGGGGTTTCCAGACTGAAGCTTTCTTT.

The chain combines TRBV4-2 with TRBJ1-1, with TRBD1 matching over 9 bases. Trimming at V came to 1 base and at J to 1 base, leaving 4 bases not matched to a gene. The CDR3 runs to 16 residues. The germline V gene encodes CDR1 LGHNA and CDR2 YNFKEQ. The DNA of the CDR3 is TGTGCCAGCAGCCAAGGGACAGGGGCCGGGAACACTGAAGCTTTCTTT. Translation gives CASSQGTGAGNTEAFF.

This clone has a single count. Compared with germline, one end of the junction differs, possibly owing to a read error. For the CDR3, the DNA is TGTGCTAGCAGCAGGGGACTGGCCCTCGGGGATGAGCAGTTCTTC. It specifies CASSRGLALGDEQFF. The chain recombines TRBV7-7 with TRBJ2-1, with D perhaps assigned TRBD1 or TRBD2 (6 bases each). The CDR3 runs 15 residues. Germline V gives CDR1 SSHAT, CDR2 FNYEAQ (reference sequence).